This entry lists 3 T cell receptor beta chains sequenced from one sample in a study of CD8 T cells in ankylosing spondylitis. Study outcomes and limitations: Characteristic of ankylosing spondylitis blood, it appeared, was a TCR beta motif comprising about eight highly homologous variants.

These receptors' targets are unknown. One entry per CDR3 protein results from TCRdb running MiXCR on the 5' RACE reads. The data show 450,000 to 550,000 distinct CDR3 sequences, with 5.3% seen just once and approximately 3.5% held by the top ten. Sequencing used blood, either unsorted or a sorted T cell fraction (not recorded which). The receptors shown here come from a male donor with ankylosing spondylitis.

This clonotype showed up many times. This chain joins TRBV12-3 or TRBV12-4 and TRBJ1-5; a weak D match, TRBD1 (5 bases). The V end was cut by 3 bases, the J end by 3 bases, with 18 bases between. This CDR3 is 17 amino acids long. The CDR3 spells CASSFGNRIKDNQPQHF. For the CDR3, the DNA is TGTGCCAGCAGTTTTGGGAACAGGATCAAGGACAATCAGCCCCAGCATTTT.

This clonotype was recorded many times. This chain links TRBV7-2 with TRBJ1-1, with D possibly being TRBD1 (5 bases). The CDR3 consists of 14 residues. Trimming cost V 5 bases and J 4 bases, with 14 bases left between them. Germline-derived CDR1 and CDR2 are SGHTA and FQGNSA. This CDR3 is CASSRNGGATEAFF. The CDR3 DNA is TGTGCCAGCAGCCGGAACGGTGGGGCCACTGAAGCTTTCTTT.

The chain joins TRBV18 to TRBJ2-7; D is unclear. Germline V gene sequence: CDR1 KGHSH, CDR2 LQKENI. This CDR3 has 16 residues. Trimming took 0 bases from V and 6 from J, leaving 18 bases between them. The CDR3 DNA reads as TGTGCCAGCTCACCACCGACCCGGTCGAGTAAAGGCGAGCAGTACTTC. It yields the protein CASSPPTRSSKGEQYF. The variable domain in full, with the rest retrieved from reference TRBV18 and TRBJ2-7, is NAGVMQNPRHLVRRRGQEARLRCSPMKGHSHVYWYRQLPEEGLKFMVYLQKENIIDESGMPKERFSAEFPKEGPSILRIQQVVRGDSAAYFCASSPPTRSSKGEQYFGPGTRLTVT.